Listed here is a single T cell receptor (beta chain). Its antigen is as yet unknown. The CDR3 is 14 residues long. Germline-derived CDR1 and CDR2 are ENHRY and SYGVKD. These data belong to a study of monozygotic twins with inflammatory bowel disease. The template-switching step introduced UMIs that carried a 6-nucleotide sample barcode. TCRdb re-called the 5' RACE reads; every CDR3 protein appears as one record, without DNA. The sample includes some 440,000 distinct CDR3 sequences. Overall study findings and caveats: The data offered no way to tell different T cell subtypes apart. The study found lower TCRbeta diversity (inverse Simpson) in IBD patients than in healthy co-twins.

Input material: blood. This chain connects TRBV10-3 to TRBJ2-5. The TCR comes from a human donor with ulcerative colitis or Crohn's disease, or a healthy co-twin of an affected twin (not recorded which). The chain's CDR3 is CAISESPGQETQYF.